This is a list of T cell receptor beta chains from one sample in a study of cytomegalovirus exposure and HLA in healthy donors. Some clones are missing from TCRdb's copy, which holds only in-frame ones; the method was immunoSEQ multiplex PCR. The data contain 150,000 to 200,000 clones, 75% to 85% of them singletons. Input material: PBMCs. The source is a woman aged 45-65 years in good health and CMV-seronegative. Both conserved end residues are part of each CDR3. A D gene is named only where the DNA matches it firmly. Size is omitted from some rows. Given values are once, few, many or a class for expanded clones.

d_call j_call v_call clone_size cdr3_nt cdr3_aa
TRBD1 TRBJ2-2 TRBV19 . TGTGCCAGTAGTGGACAGGGAAACACCGGGGAGCTGTTTTTT CASSGQGNTGELFF
. TRBJ1-3 TRBV9 . TGTGCCAGCAGCCAACAGCCCGGACTCCTCTCTGGAAACACCATATATTTT CASSQQPGLLSGNTIYF
TRBD1 TRBJ2-1 TRBV9 . TGTGCCAGCAGCGGGGGACAGGGATTAATGGATGGCGACAATGAGCAGTTCTTC CASSGGQGLMDGDNEQFF
TRBD1 TRBJ1-6 TRBV10-3 . TGTGCCATCAGTTCACAGGGGGCAGACTCACCCCTCCACTTT CAISSQGADSPLHF
. TRBJ1-1 TRBV27 few TGTGCCAGCAGAGCGCTGAACACTGAAGCTTTCTTT CASRALNTEAFF
. TRBJ2-1 TRBV15 . TGTGCCACCAGCAGAGGGGGCAGCTCCTACAATGAGCAGTTCTTC CATSRGGSSYNEQFF
TRBD1 TRBJ1-2 TRBV6-5 . TGTGCCAGCAGTTACTTACAGGGGTTCTATGGCTACACCTTC CASSYLQGFYGYTF
TRBD2 TRBJ2-7 TRBV7-2 . TGTGCCAGCAGCTTAGACAGCGGGAGCTCCTACGAGCAGTACTTC CASSLDSGSSYEQYF
TRBD1 TRBJ1-2 TRBV19 . TGTGCCAGCAAACGAACGATGACAGGGGGCGAGTATGGCTACACCTTC CASKRTMTGGEYGYTF
TRBD2 TRBJ2-5 TRBV7-2 . TGTGCCAGCAGCTTAAATCCTAGCGGGAGGGAGACCCAGTACTTC CASSLNPSGRETQYF